A selection of T cell receptor beta chains follows, all from one sample in a study of graft-versus-host responses after intestinal transplantation. The protocol was immunoSEQ multiplex PCR, while the TCRdb copy is restricted to in-frame clones and leaves out a portion. The data contain 25,000 to 30,000 clones, 70% to 90% of them singletons. This material consisted of PBMCs, taken about 460 days after intestinal transplantation. The receptors were gathered from a human patient who received an intestinal transplant, so some T cells may come from the graft donor. CDR3s include the opening cysteine and the closing phenylalanine or tryptophan. Fields, in order: V gene, J gene, clone size, D gene, CDR3 DNA, CDR3 protein. The D gene is left open where the match is weak. Where a row states a size, it is once, few, many or the class of an expanded clone; other rows omit it.

v_call: TRBV6-5; j_call: TRBJ1-2; clone_size: .; d_call: .; cdr3_nt: TGTGCCAGCAGAGGCGCGGACCTCTATGGCTACACCTTC; cdr3_aa: CASRGADLYGYTF
v_call: TRBV10-3; j_call: TRBJ1-3; clone_size: .; d_call: TRBD1; cdr3_nt: TGTGCCATCAGTGAACGTGGGACAGGGGTCGGAAACACCATATATTTT; cdr3_aa: CAISERGTGVGNTIYF
v_call: TRBV6-6; j_call: TRBJ2-7; clone_size: .; d_call: .; cdr3_nt: TGTGCCAGCATGGCGGGTACCTACGAGCAGTACTTC; cdr3_aa: CASMAGTYEQYF
v_call: TRBV7-8; j_call: TRBJ2-3; clone_size: .; d_call: .; cdr3_nt: TGTGCCAGCAGCACGAAGCACTTGGGCACAGATACGCAGTATTTT; cdr3_aa: CASSTKHLGTDTQYF
v_call: TRBV10-2; j_call: TRBJ2-2; clone_size: .; d_call: .; cdr3_nt: TGCGCCAGCAGTGAGTCCCCCGGGACGGTCACCGGGGAGCTGTTTTTT; cdr3_aa: CASSESPGTVTGELFF
v_call: TRBV5-1; j_call: TRBJ1-2; clone_size: .; d_call: .; cdr3_nt: TGCGCCAGCAGCTTGCAAAATAACTATGGCTACACCTTC; cdr3_aa: CASSLQNNYGYTF
v_call: TRBV6-5; j_call: TRBJ1-2; clone_size: .; d_call: .; cdr3_nt: TGTGCCAGCAGTTACTTCAGCGATAGGGAAGACACCTTC; cdr3_aa: CASSYFSDREDTF
v_call: TRBV27; j_call: TRBJ2-7; clone_size: once; d_call: TRBD1; cdr3_nt: TGTGCCAGCAGTCGCGGACAGGTGGGTTACGAGCAGTACTTC; cdr3_aa: CASSRGQVGYEQYF
v_call: TRBV28; j_call: TRBJ1-1; clone_size: .; d_call: TRBD1; cdr3_nt: TGTGCCAGCAGTTTAGGGGGGACAGTTGAAGCTTTCTTT; cdr3_aa: CASSLGGTVEAFF
v_call: TRBV28; j_call: TRBJ1-2; clone_size: .; d_call: .; cdr3_nt: TGTGCCAGCAGTCCCGTACTAAGGGGGTATGGCTACACCTTC; cdr3_aa: CASSPVLRGYGYTF
v_call: TRBV6-5; j_call: TRBJ1-2; clone_size: .; d_call: TRBD1; cdr3_nt: TGTGCCAGCAGTTATAGAGCCCAGGGGGCCGTGGATGGCTACACCTTC; cdr3_aa: CASSYRAQGAVDGYTF
v_call: TRBV7-9; j_call: TRBJ1-1; clone_size: .; d_call: TRBD1; cdr3_nt: TGTGCCAGCAGCTACACAGGGGGCACCACTGAAGCTTTCTTT; cdr3_aa: CASSYTGGTTEAFF
v_call: TRBV7-2; j_call: TRBJ2-7; clone_size: .; d_call: .; cdr3_nt: TGTGCCAGCAGCTACCTCCAGGCCGAGCAGTACTTC; cdr3_aa: CASSYLQAEQYF
v_call: TRBV2; j_call: TRBJ2-3; clone_size: .; d_call: TRBD2; cdr3_nt: TGTGCCAGCAGTTACTACATAGCGGGGGGGAATGAGGATACGCAGTATTTT; cdr3_aa: CASSYYIAGGNEDTQYF
v_call: TRBV12-5; j_call: TRBJ2-5; clone_size: .; d_call: TRBD1; cdr3_nt: TGTGCTAGTGGTTTGGACAGGGGGCAAGAGACCCAGTACTTC; cdr3_aa: CASGLDRGQETQYF
v_call: TRBV19; j_call: TRBJ2-7; clone_size: .; d_call: TRBD1; cdr3_nt: TGTGCCAGTAGACCGCTGACAGGGCCTGGCGAGCAGTACTTC; cdr3_aa: CASRPLTGPGEQYF
v_call: TRBV6-5; j_call: TRBJ2-7; clone_size: .; d_call: TRBD2; cdr3_nt: TGTGCCAGCAGACGGGGGACTAGCGGGAACTACGAGCAGTACTTC; cdr3_aa: CASRRGTSGNYEQYF
v_call: TRBV5-4; j_call: TRBJ2-2; clone_size: .; d_call: .; cdr3_nt: TGTGCCAGCACCCCCGAGTGGGCGCCCGGGGAGCTGTTTTTT; cdr3_aa: CASTPEWAPGELFF
v_call: TRBV4-1; j_call: TRBJ2-7; clone_size: .; d_call: TRBD1; cdr3_nt: TGCGCCAGCAGCCAAGATGCCCCGGGACAGGGTTACTACGAGCAGTACTTC; cdr3_aa: CASSQDAPGQGYYEQYF
v_call: TRBV5-8; j_call: TRBJ2-3; clone_size: .; d_call: .; cdr3_nt: TGTGCCAGCAGCTTGGGGGAGGAGGCTTGGCAGTATTTT; cdr3_aa: CASSLGEEAWQYF
v_call: TRBV7-2; j_call: TRBJ2-5; clone_size: .; d_call: TRBD2; cdr3_nt: TGTGCCAGCAGCTCGGGACTAGCGGGGGACCAAGAGACCCAGTACTTC; cdr3_aa: CASSSGLAGDQETQYF
v_call: TRBV5-1; j_call: TRBJ2-6; clone_size: few; d_call: .; cdr3_nt: TGCGCCAGCAGCTTGGCCGGAGGGACATGGGCCAACGTCCTGACTTTC; cdr3_aa: CASSLAGGTWANVLTF
v_call: TRBV5-6; j_call: TRBJ2-4; clone_size: .; d_call: .; cdr3_nt: TGTGCCAGCAGCACCCCAGGGTTATCCAAAAACATTCAGTACTTC; cdr3_aa: CASSTPGLSKNIQYF
v_call: TRBV18; j_call: TRBJ2-7; clone_size: .; d_call: TRBD2; cdr3_nt: TGTGCCAGCTCACCCGGGAGGGATGGATACGAGCAGTACTTC; cdr3_aa: CASSPGRDGYEQYF
v_call: TRBV7-2; j_call: TRBJ2-7; clone_size: .; d_call: .; cdr3_nt: TGTGCCAGCAGCCATCGGGGCTACGAGCAGTACTTC; cdr3_aa: CASSHRGYEQYF
v_call: TRBV27; j_call: TRBJ2-5; clone_size: .; d_call: .; cdr3_nt: TGTGCCAGCAGTCCCGGCCTAGGACATCCTCTACAAGAGACCCAGTACTTC; cdr3_aa: CASSPGLGHPLQETQYF
v_call: TRBV5-5; j_call: TRBJ2-7; clone_size: few; d_call: TRBD1; cdr3_nt: TGTGCCAGCAGCGCGGACAGGTTCAGGGAATACTACGAGCAGTACTTC; cdr3_aa: CASSADRFREYYEQYF
v_call: TRBV6-1; j_call: TRBJ1-6; clone_size: once; d_call: .; cdr3_nt: TGTGCCAGCAGTGAAGAGTGGAGAGGGGCCGCGAATTCACCCCTCCACTTT; cdr3_aa: CASSEEWRGAANSPLHF
v_call: TRBV18; j_call: TRBJ1-1; clone_size: .; d_call: TRBD1; cdr3_nt: TGTGCCAGCTCACCACCTCAGGGGGCTGTCACTGAAGCTTTCTTT; cdr3_aa: CASSPPQGAVTEAFF
v_call: TRBV21-1; j_call: TRBJ2-1; clone_size: .; d_call: .; cdr3_nt: TGTGCCAGCAGTTCCGCGCTAGTACACCATTCCGACAATGAGCAGTTCTTC; cdr3_aa: CASSSALVHHSDNEQFF
v_call: TRBV13; j_call: TRBJ2-7; clone_size: few; d_call: TRBD1; cdr3_nt: TGTGCCAGCAGCACCTCCGGGACAGGGGCCCATTACGAGCAGTACTTC; cdr3_aa: CASSTSGTGAHYEQYF
v_call: TRBV28; j_call: TRBJ1-5; clone_size: .; d_call: TRBD1; cdr3_nt: TGTGCCAGCAGCGAAACAGGGGGCGCGGGGCAGCCCCAGCATTTT; cdr3_aa: CASSETGGAGQPQHF
v_call: TRBV5-6; j_call: TRBJ1-4; clone_size: .; d_call: .; cdr3_nt: TGTGCCAGCAGCAGTGGACAGAATGAAAAACTGTTTTTT; cdr3_aa: CASSSGQNEKLFF
v_call: TRBV6-5; j_call: TRBJ1-5; clone_size: .; d_call: TRBD1; cdr3_nt: TGTGCCAGCAGTTACTATGGACAGGGTGGCCAGCCCCAGCATTTT; cdr3_aa: CASSYYGQGGQPQHF
v_call: TRBV29-1; j_call: TRBJ2-7; clone_size: .; d_call: .; cdr3_nt: TGCAGCGTTGATAACGGTGGGACCAACGAGCAGTACTTC; cdr3_aa: CSVDNGGTNEQYF
v_call: TRBV5-4; j_call: TRBJ2-1; clone_size: .; d_call: .; cdr3_nt: TGTGCCAGCAGCTTAGGGGCGGGTGAGCAGTTCTTC; cdr3_aa: CASSLGAGEQFF
v_call: TRBV27; j_call: TRBJ2-2; clone_size: .; d_call: .; cdr3_nt: TGTGCCAGCACCCAAGGTGGGGGCGCGAGCGGGGAGCTGTTTTTT; cdr3_aa: CASTQGGGASGELFF
v_call: TRBV5-8; j_call: TRBJ1-4; clone_size: .; d_call: TRBD1; cdr3_nt: TGTGCCAGCAGCTCCCCCGGGACAGGGGGACAGAAACTGTTTTTT; cdr3_aa: CASSSPGTGGQKLFF
v_call: TRBV9; j_call: TRBJ1-2; clone_size: .; d_call: .; cdr3_nt: TGTGCCAGCAGCGCGTCCGGGTGGGGCTACACCTTC; cdr3_aa: CASSASGWGYTF
v_call: TRBV5-1; j_call: TRBJ2-7; clone_size: .; d_call: TRBD2; cdr3_nt: TGCGCCAGCAGCCCGGATATGACTAGCGATCCTTACTACGAGCAGTACTTC; cdr3_aa: CASSPDMTSDPYYEQYF
v_call: TRBV27; j_call: TRBJ2-7; clone_size: .; d_call: TRBD1; cdr3_nt: TGTGCCAGCAGTCGGACAGGGGGCTACGAGCAGTACTTC; cdr3_aa: CASSRTGGYEQYF
v_call: TRBV5-1; j_call: TRBJ2-3; clone_size: .; d_call: TRBD2; cdr3_nt: TGCGCCAGCAGCTTGGGTTCGGGAGGGGATACGCAGTATTTT; cdr3_aa: CASSLGSGGDTQYF
v_call: TRBV7-9; j_call: TRBJ2-7; clone_size: .; d_call: .; cdr3_nt: TGTGCCAGCAGCCATGGCCCTCTCTACGAGCAGTACTTC; cdr3_aa: CASSHGPLYEQYF
v_call: TRBV6-6; j_call: TRBJ1-2; clone_size: .; d_call: TRBD1; cdr3_nt: TGTGCCAGCAGTTATCAGGGGGTTACTAACTATGGCTACACCTTC; cdr3_aa: CASSYQGVTNYGYTF
v_call: TRBV5-1; j_call: TRBJ2-1; clone_size: .; d_call: TRBD2; cdr3_nt: TGCGCCAGCAGCTTGGCCAGACTAGCGGGAGACAATGAGCAGTTCTTC; cdr3_aa: CASSLARLAGDNEQFF
v_call: TRBV27; j_call: TRBJ1-2; clone_size: once; d_call: TRBD1; cdr3_nt: TGTGCCAGCACCTCGAGCCCTACAGGGGAGAGGGGCTACACCTTC; cdr3_aa: CASTSSPTGERGYTF
v_call: TRBV19; j_call: TRBJ1-5; clone_size: .; d_call: .; cdr3_nt: TGTGCCAGTAGCCCCTTTGTGGGTAGGAGCAATCAGCCCCAGCATTTT; cdr3_aa: CASSPFVGRSNQPQHF
v_call: TRBV14; j_call: TRBJ2-1; clone_size: few; d_call: TRBD2; cdr3_nt: TGTGCCAGCAGCCTAGCGGGAGTTGTTAATGAGCAGTTCTTC; cdr3_aa: CASSLAGVVNEQFF
v_call: TRBV25-1; j_call: TRBJ1-4; clone_size: .; d_call: TRBD1; cdr3_nt: TGTGCCAGCAGCTCCGGGACAGTTAATGAAAAACTGTTTTTT; cdr3_aa: CASSSGTVNEKLFF
v_call: TRBV2; j_call: TRBJ1-2; clone_size: once; d_call: .; cdr3_nt: TGTGCCAGCAGTGACGCCCCTAGTCAATCCCTCTATGGCTACACCTTC; cdr3_aa: CASSDAPSQSLYGYTF